This T cell receptor (beta chain) was retrieved from a study of Ad26.COV2.S vaccination and SARS-CoV-2 variants. TCRdb keeps only in-frame clones here, not all; method: immunoSEQ multiplex PCR. The data hold about 390,000 clones, with 88% observed a single time. As for treatment: around 19 received Ad26.COV2.S at low or high dose, single or two shots; several received placebo; per-sample allocation not given. All samples were drawn on day 63, counting from the first vaccine or placebo injection. Participants' vaccine, an Ad26 vector, delivered Wuhan-strain SARS-CoV-2 spike. From germline, CDR1 is DFQATT and CDR2 SNEGSKA (reference sequence). V lost 3 bases and J lost 7, with 12 bases in between. This CDR3 contains 12 residues.

The clonotype comes from a person aged 18-65 years who received the Ad26.COV2.S COVID-19 vaccine or a placebo. The chain links TRBV20-1 to TRBJ2-5, with D hard to call. Here the sequenced sample was peripheral blood, taken in a trial of Ad26.COV2.S vaccine versus placebo. The CDR3 protein is CSASSSMGTQYF. The CDR3 DNA reads TGCAGTGCTAGTAGTAGTATGGGGACCCAGTACTTC.